These T cell receptor beta chains were read from a single sample in a study of T cell repertoires in cytomegalovirus infection. TCRdb reprocessed the reads via MiXCR and lists one record per CDR3 protein. The table records 310,000 or so distinct CDR3 sequences, 8% to 10% of them present only once. Sequencing used PBMCs. The receptors were sampled from a human donor in good health (CMV status not recorded). Some clones in this sample may be carry-over from other donors' samples. The CDR3 runs from the conserved cysteine through the conserved F or W. Each record gives: clone size, J gene, D gene, V gene, CDR3 DNA, CDR3 protein. A D gene is named only where the DNA matches it firmly. The size of a clone is reported for some rows only, either as once, few or many, or as a class for expanded clones.

few	TRBJ1-1	-	TRBV5-1	TGCGCCAGCAGCCACATCGATGGCGGGAACACTGAAGCTTTCTTT	CASSHIDGGNTEAFF
many	TRBJ1-5	-	TRBV7-2	TGTGCCAGCAGCTTAAGCCGGATCAATCAGCCCCAGCATTTT	CASSLSRINQPQHF
many	TRBJ2-3	-	TRBV5-1	TGCGCCAGCAGCTTGGCCATGGATACGCAGTATTTT	CASSLAMDTQYF
many	TRBJ2-1	-	TRBV5-1	TGCGCCAGCAGCTTTCTAACGGAAACGTACAATGAGCAGTTCTTC	CASSFLTETYNEQFF
many	TRBJ2-5	-	TRBV7-2	TGTGCCAGCAGCTTTCCCACTAGCCTGGTGGAGACCCAGTACTTC	CASSFPTSLVETQYF
many	TRBJ2-2	TRBD2	TRBV2	TGTGCCAGCAGTGTTGCGGGGGGGCATACCGGGGAGCTGTTTTTT	CASSVAGGHTGELFF
few	TRBJ2-1	-	TRBV20-1	TGCAGTGTCGCCGGCTCCTACAATGAGCAGTTCTTC	CSVAGSYNEQFF
many	TRBJ1-5	-	TRBV6-6	TGTGCCAGCAGTCCCCCCGGGACACGAATTAATCAGCCCCAGCATTTT	CASSPPGTRINQPQHF
many	TRBJ1-1	-	TRBV20-1	TGCAGCCAAACAACGGGGGGTAGGAACACTGAAGCTTTCTTT	CSQTTGGRNTEAFF
few	TRBJ2-1	-	TRBV19	TGTGCCAGTAGTATTGTCGACCATTCCTACAATGAGCAGTTCTTC	CASSIVDHSYNEQFF
many	TRBJ2-3	TRBD2	TRBV4-2	TGTGCCAGCAGCCAGGAATGGACTAGCGGGGGGGCGGATACGCAGTATTTT	CASSQEWTSGGADTQYF
many	TRBJ1-6	-	TRBV12-3/TRBV12-4	TGTGCCAGCAGTGGGGACCCAGCGAAGTACTTT	CASSGDPAKYF
many	TRBJ1-6	-	TRBV20-1	TGCAGTGCCCCCCAGGGATACAGTTCACCCCTCCACTTT	CSAPQGYSSPLHF
many	TRBJ2-6	TRBD1	TRBV28	TGTGCCAGCAAACAGGGGTCCGGGGCCAACGTCCTGACTTTC	CASKQGSGANVLTF
few	TRBJ1-5	-	TRBV25-1	TGTGCCAGCAGTGAGGAGGGGTATAGCAATCAGCCCCAGCATTTT	CASSEEGYSNQPQHF
many	TRBJ2-2	-	TRBV28	TGTGCCAGCAGTTTTTTGGACCGGGGGACCGGGGAGCTGTTTTTT	CASSFLDRGTGELFF
many	TRBJ1-1	-	TRBV6-2/TRBV6-3	TGTGCCAGCAGTACCCCCACTGAAGCTTTCTTT	CASSTPTEAFF
many	TRBJ1-2	TRBD1	TRBV7-2	TGTGCCAGCAGCCCGCGGACAGGGGGGTTAGCTAACTATGGCTACACCTTC	CASSPRTGGLANYGYTF
-	TRBJ1-5	-	TRBV18	TGTGCCAGCTCCACAGGGTACAATCAGCCCCAGCATTTT	CASSTGYNQPQHF
many	TRBJ1-6	-	TRBV20-1	TGCAGTGCTAGAGCCTTCGGTTGGGGGAATAATTCACCCCTCCACTTT	CSARAFGWGNNSPLHF
many	TRBJ2-5	-	TRBV13	TGTGCCAGCAGCCTCGGACGGGGAGTAGAGACCCAGTACTTC	CASSLGRGVETQYF
many	TRBJ2-3	TRBD2	TRBV20-1	TGCAGTGTGACTAGCGGGGGCACAGATACGCAGTATTTT	CSVTSGGTDTQYF
many	TRBJ2-1	TRBD1	TRBV7-2	TGTGCCAGCAGCTCCCGACAGGGGACCTACAATGAGCAGTTCTTC	CASSSRQGTYNEQFF
many	TRBJ2-4	-	TRBV28	TGTGCCAGCAGTCCCCGGGACATTCAGTACTTC	CASSPRDIQYF
many	TRBJ2-5	TRBD1	TRBV7-2	TGTGCCAGCAGCTTAGTGTGGGTTGGACAGGGTTATGAGACCCAGTACTTC	CASSLVWVGQGYETQYF
many	TRBJ2-3	TRBD2	TRBV7-2	TGTGCCAGCAGGAGCGGGGGGAGCACAGATACGCAGTATTTT	CASRSGGSTDTQYF
many	TRBJ1-5	-	TRBV27	TGTGCCAGCAGTCCCCTCGGAAATAGCAATCAGCCCCAGCATTTT	CASSPLGNSNQPQHF
few	TRBJ1-4	-	TRBV20-1	TGCAGTGCTTCAACCCCAGGGGAGGAAAAACTGTTTTTT	CSASTPGEEKLFF
-	TRBJ1-3	-	TRBV11-2	TGTGCCAGCAGTAGTTCCGGGACGGGGAACTCTGGAAACACCATATATTTT	CASSSSGTGNSGNTIYF
many	TRBJ2-1	TRBD1	TRBV7-6	TGTGCCAGCAGCTCGGAAACAGGGGGATTAACCAATGAGCAGTTCTTC	CASSSETGGLTNEQFF
-	TRBJ2-1	-	TRBV20-1	TGCAGTGCTAGAGGGGGGACAGCGGGTTCCTACAATGAGCAGTTCTTC	CSARGGTAGSYNEQFF
few	TRBJ2-1	TRBD1	TRBV29-1	TGCAGCGGGACAGGGGTTGTTTTGAATGAGCAGTTCTTC	CSGTGVVLNEQFF
many	TRBJ2-3	-	TRBV7-2	TGTGCCAGCAGCTCTAGTAAAGCAGATACGCAGTATTTT	CASSSSKADTQYF
few	TRBJ1-5	-	TRBV2	TGTGCCAGCAGAGTTTCAGGTTATAGCAATCAGCCCCAGCATTTT	CASRVSGYSNQPQHF
many	TRBJ1-5	-	TRBV20-1	TGCAGTGCCTCGACAAAACACGATCAGCCCCAGCATTTT	CSASTKHDQPQHF
few	TRBJ1-1	TRBD1	TRBV29-1	TGCAGCGTTGAAGGCTTAGGCGGGACAGGGGACCTAGAAGCTTTCTTT	CSVEGLGGTGDLEAFF
many	TRBJ1-4	-	TRBV20-1	TGCAGTGCTAGAGGTGTCCGAGAAAAACTGTTTTTT	CSARGVREKLFF
many	TRBJ2-5	TRBD2	TRBV28	TGTGCCAGCAGTTTAGAGGGGTCTAGCGGTCCCCTCTCCCAGTACTTC	CASSLEGSSGPLSQYF
once	TRBJ2-4	TRBD2	TRBV3-1	TGTGCCAGCAGCAAAGGGATCCTAGCGGGGGGCCGAAACATTCAGTACTTC	CASSKGILAGGRNIQYF
-	TRBJ2-3	TRBD2	TRBV29-1	TGCAGCGTTGAAACGCGGGGGACTCTGGATACGCAGTATTTT	CSVETRGTLDTQYF
many	TRBJ2-1	TRBD1	TRBV28	TGTGCCAGCAGTTTGACCGGGACAGGGGGCAATGAGCAGTTCTTC	CASSLTGTGGNEQFF
many	TRBJ2-5	TRBD2	TRBV5-1	TGCGCCAGCAGCCCAGGGACTATCGTACAAGAGACCCAGTACTTC	CASSPGTIVQETQYF
many	TRBJ2-1	-	TRBV24-1	TGTGCCACCAGCGGGGTGAAGTACAATGAGCAGTTCTTC	CATSGVKYNEQFF
many	TRBJ2-7	-	TRBV6-5	TGTGCCAGCAGTTACAGGTCACCATCCTACGAGCAGTACTTC	CASSYRSPSYEQYF
many	TRBJ1-1	-	TRBV6-2/TRBV6-3	TGTGCCAGCAGACGTACGGGACACTCTGAAGCTTTCTTT	CASRRTGHSEAFF
many	TRBJ2-2	-	TRBV5-5	TGTGCCAGCAGCCCACATCCCGGGACTGGCAGTAACACCGGGGAGCTGTTTTTT	CASSPHPGTGSNTGELFF
-	TRBJ1-3	TRBD1	TRBV20-1	TGCAGTGCTCCCCCTGAGACAGGGGCTGGAAACACCATATATTTT	CSAPPETGAGNTIYF
many	TRBJ1-6	-	TRBV2	TGTGCCAGCGTCACCGAAAGGGGACATTCACCCCTCCACTTT	CASVTERGHSPLHF
-	TRBJ2-1	-	TRBV9	TGTGCCAGCAGCGTAGTGGATGAGCAGTTCTTC	CASSVVDEQFF
many	TRBJ2-7	TRBD1	TRBV9	TGTGCCAGCAGCGCGCCGGGACAGGGGACTTACGAGCAGTACTTC	CASSAPGQGTYEQYF
many	TRBJ1-4	-	TRBV6-5	TGTGCCAGCAGTTACTCCTCCTCTAATGAAAAACTGTTTTTT	CASSYSSSNEKLFF
many	TRBJ2-6	-	TRBV28	TGTGCCAGCAGTCCAGCCGGGGGCTCTGGGGCCAACGTCCTGACTTTC	CASSPAGGSGANVLTF
many	TRBJ1-1	-	TRBV14	TGTGCCAGCAGCGTACCCGGTACAGTGAACACTGAAGCTTTCTTT	CASSVPGTVNTEAFF
many	TRBJ2-2	-	TRBV5-6	TGTGCCAGCAGCTTGGACACAGGGCCCCTACGGACCGGGGAGCTGTTTTTT	CASSLDTGPLRTGELFF